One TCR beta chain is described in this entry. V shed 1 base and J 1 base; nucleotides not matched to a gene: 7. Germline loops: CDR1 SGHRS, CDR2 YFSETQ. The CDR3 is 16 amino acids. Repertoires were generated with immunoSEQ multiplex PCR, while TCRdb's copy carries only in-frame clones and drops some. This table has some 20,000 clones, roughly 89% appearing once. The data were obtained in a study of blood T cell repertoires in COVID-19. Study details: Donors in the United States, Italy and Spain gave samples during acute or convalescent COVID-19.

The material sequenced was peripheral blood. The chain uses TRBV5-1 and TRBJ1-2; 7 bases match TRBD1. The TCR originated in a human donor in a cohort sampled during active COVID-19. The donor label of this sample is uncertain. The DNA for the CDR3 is TGCGCCAGCAGCTTGCGACGACAGGGTATTAACTATGGCTACACCTTC. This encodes CASSLRRQGINYGYTF.